This T cell receptor (beta chain) is from a study of cytomegalovirus exposure and HLA in healthy donors. PCR was performed using 60 Vbeta and 13 Jbeta primers. TCRdb keeps only in-frame clones here, not all; method: immunoSEQ multiplex PCR. The data show approximately 150,000 clones, just under 80% seen once. Per germline, CDR1 DFQATT and CDR2 SNEGSKA (reference sequence). This CDR3 spans 11 amino acids. V was clipped by 5 bases and J by 8 bases, with 12 bases between them. The genes are TRBV20-1 and TRBJ1-1; TRBD1 might be the D (5 bases). The sequenced sample consisted of PBMCs. This TCR was sampled from a man between 18 and 29 years old in good health and CMV-seropositive. Written as DNA, the CDR3 is TGCAGTGCTCCAACCGGGGGAGAAGCTTTCTTT. This gives the protein CSAPTGGEAFF.